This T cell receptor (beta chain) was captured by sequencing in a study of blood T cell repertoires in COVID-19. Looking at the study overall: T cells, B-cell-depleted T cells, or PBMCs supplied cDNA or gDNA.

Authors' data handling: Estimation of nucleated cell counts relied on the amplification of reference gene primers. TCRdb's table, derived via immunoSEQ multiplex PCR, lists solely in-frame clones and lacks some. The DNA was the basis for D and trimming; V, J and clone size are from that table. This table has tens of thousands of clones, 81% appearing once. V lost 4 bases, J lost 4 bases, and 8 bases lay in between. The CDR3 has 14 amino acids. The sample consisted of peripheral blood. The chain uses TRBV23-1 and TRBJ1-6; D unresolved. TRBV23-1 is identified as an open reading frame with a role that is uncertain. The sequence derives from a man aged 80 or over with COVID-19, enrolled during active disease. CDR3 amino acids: CASSLRKYNSPLHF. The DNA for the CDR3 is TGCGCCAGCAGTCTGAGGAAGTATAATTCACCCCTCCACTTT.